The T cell receptor beta chain described here comes from a study of vaccination effects on CD4 cells after COVID-19. Study findings and constraints: Clones that were induced by infection or by vaccine showed marked contraction late after vaccination. Researchers report that only 1 of 255 vaccine-induced clones in healthy vaccinees cross-reacted with common cold coronaviruses.

Repertoires were generated with immunoSEQ multiplex PCR, while TCRdb's copy carries only in-frame clones and drops some. The sample yields around 79,000 clones, 74% seen once. In regard to this clone: Its target is unknown.

Within the ViraFEST assay, antigen-specific CD4+ T cells underwent expansion with viral peptide pools prior to sequencing. Following culture for ten to eleven days, CD4+ T cells were isolated. Fresh IL-2-containing medium replaced half the medium on days 3 and 7. Sequences were derived from CD4+ T cells from PBMCs cultured with HCoV-229E spike peptides, sampled before COVID-19 vaccination. This receptor was obtained from a human donor who received a COVID-19 vaccine.

CDR3 coding DNA: TGTGCCAGCACCGCGGCCCTCGGGGGGAACACTGAAGCTTTCTTT. It codes for CASTAALGGNTEAFF. J is TRBJ1-1 and V is TRBV21-1. TRBV21-1 is recorded as a pseudogene. The CDR3 is made up of 15 amino acids.